These 5 T cell receptor beta chains originate from one sample sequenced in a study of T cell changes during pregnancy in multiple sclerosis (dated by TCRdb to the late 2010s). The library was produced with the immunoSEQ multiplex PCR assay. In its TCRdb copy, this immuneACCESS table keeps in-frame sequences only and misses some clones. Where compared with another copy, unresolved V genes explain less than half of these, and the others have no known cause. This sample lists under 95,000 clones; approximately 92% were detected once. The biggest ten clones account for roughly 2.1% of the sample. Sequences were derived from peripheral blood, sampled in the second trimester of pregnancy. The receptors shown here come from a female donor with multiple sclerosis, enrolled in a pregnancy study.

This rearrangement joins TRBV4-3 to TRBJ2-1, with 9 bases lining up with TRBD1. CDR1 LGHNA and CDR2 YSLEER come from the germline V gene. V lost 5 bases, J lost 4 bases, and 9 bases stayed unmatched. This CDR3 comprises 16 residues. The CDR3 DNA follows: TGCGCCAGCAGCAAGTTGACGGGACAGGGATACAATGAGCAGTTCTTC. Its protein product is CASSKLTGQGYNEQFF.

The chain links TRBV30 to TRBJ2-7; 11 bases are a match to TRBD2. J was trimmed by 5 bases and V by 2 bases; bases with no gene match: 11. This CDR3 comprises 16 residues. Germline V CDR1 and CDR2: GTSNPN, SVGIG (reference sequence). CDR3 DNA sequence: TGTGCCTGGAGTTTAATTAGCGGGAGGGCCGTCGACGAGCAGTACTTC. It encodes CAWSLISGRAVDEQYF.

This sequence joins TRBV5-1 and TRBJ1-1; 10 bases are a match to TRBD1. J lost 5 bases, V lost 4 bases, and 11 bases had no gene match. CDR1 SGHRS and CDR2 YFSETQ come from the germline V gene. This CDR3 comprises 16 residues. The CDR3, as DNA: TGCGCCAGCAGCCCCGGGACAGGGGTAGTAGGGACTGAAGCTTTCTTT. Translated: CASSPGTGVVGTEAFF.

The chain couples TRBV6-1 to TRBJ1-4; 8 bases align to TRBD1. J lost 8 bases, V lost 7 bases, and 9 bases had no gene match. The CDR3 runs 14 residues. Germline V gives CDR1 MNHNS, CDR2 SASEGT. CDR3 sequence reads: CASNRQGLGEKLFF. The CDR3 DNA is TGTGCCAGCAACAGACAGGGGCTAGGAGAAAAACTGTTTTTT.

The chain's CDR3 is CATSREGGTGSSYEQYF. For the CDR3, the DNA is TGTGCCACCAGCAGAGAAGGGGGGACAGGGAGCTCCTACGAGCAGTACTTC. The chain has TRBV15 and TRBJ2-7; 9 nucleotides line up with TRBD1. Trimming removed 0 bases from V and 0 bases from J; junction bases left unmatched: 6. The CDR3 length is 17 residues. Germline CDR1 reads LNHNV; CDR2 reads YYDKDF (reference sequence).